This T cell receptor (beta chain) came from a study of T cells expressing NK-cell markers. As for the study in general: In sorted CD3+CD56+NKG2C+, CD3+CD56+NKG2C- and CD3+CD56-NKG2C+ T cells, TCR beta repertoires were obtained.

Notes on this clonotype: The antigen remains unidentified.

After re-calling the 5' RACE reads, TCRdb lists one entry per CDR3 protein, DNA absent. The sample has about 260,000 distinct CDR3 sequences, and its top ten clones hold about 4%. The CDR3 consists of 12 residues. Germline V gives CDR1 GTSNPN, CDR2 SVGIG (reference sequence). Study-wide results and caveats: Topping the CD3+CD56-NKG2C+ fraction as well were these clonotypes, in a few donors. HCMV specificity of expanded NKG2C+ T cell clones remained unclear.

The sequenced sample was blood T cells: a sorted CD56 or NKG2C T cell subset, CD4+ or CD8+ T cells, or bulk PBMC T cells (not recorded which). The chain joins TRBV30 to TRBJ2-5. This sequence originates from a woman aged 18 to 75 in good health. CDR3 loop: CAWSRNRETQYF.